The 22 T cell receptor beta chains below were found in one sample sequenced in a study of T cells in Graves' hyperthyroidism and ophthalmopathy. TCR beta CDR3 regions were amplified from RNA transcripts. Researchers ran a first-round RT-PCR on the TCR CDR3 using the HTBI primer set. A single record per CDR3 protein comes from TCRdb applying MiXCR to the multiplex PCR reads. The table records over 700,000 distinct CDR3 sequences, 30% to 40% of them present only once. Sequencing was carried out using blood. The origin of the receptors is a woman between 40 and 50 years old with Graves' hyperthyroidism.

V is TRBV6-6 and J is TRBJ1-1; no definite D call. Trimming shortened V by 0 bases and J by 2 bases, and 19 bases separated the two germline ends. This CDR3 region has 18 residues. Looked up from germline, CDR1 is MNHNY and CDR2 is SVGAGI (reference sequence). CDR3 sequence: CASSYSERVVQYNTEAFF. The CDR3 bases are TGTGCCAGCAGTTACTCGGAGAGAGTCGTACAGTATAACACTGAAGCTTTCTTT.

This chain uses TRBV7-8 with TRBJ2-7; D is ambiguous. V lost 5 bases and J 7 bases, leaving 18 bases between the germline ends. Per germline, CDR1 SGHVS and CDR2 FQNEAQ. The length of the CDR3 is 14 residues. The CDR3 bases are TGTGCCAGCAGCGATGGCCCCGAGGTGAGAGAGCAGTACTTC. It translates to CASSDGPEVREQYF.

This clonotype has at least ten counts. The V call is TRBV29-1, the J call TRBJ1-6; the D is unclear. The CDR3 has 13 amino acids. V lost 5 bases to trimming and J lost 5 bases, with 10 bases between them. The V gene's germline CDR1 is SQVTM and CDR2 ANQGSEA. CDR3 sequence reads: CSVRDMDNSPLHF. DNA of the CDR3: TGCAGCGTTCGTGACATGGATAATTCACCCCTCCACTTT.

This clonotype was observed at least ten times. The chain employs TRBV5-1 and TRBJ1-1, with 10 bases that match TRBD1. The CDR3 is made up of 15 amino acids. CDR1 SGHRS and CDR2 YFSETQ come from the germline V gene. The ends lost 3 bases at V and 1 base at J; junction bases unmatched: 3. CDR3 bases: TGCGCCAGCAGCTCGGGACAGGGGAAGAACACTGAAGCTTTCTTT. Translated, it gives CASSSGQGKNTEAFF.

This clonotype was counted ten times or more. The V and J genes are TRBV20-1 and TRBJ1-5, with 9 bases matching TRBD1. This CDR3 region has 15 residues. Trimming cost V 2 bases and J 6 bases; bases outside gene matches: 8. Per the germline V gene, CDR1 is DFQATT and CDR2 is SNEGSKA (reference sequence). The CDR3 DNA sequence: TGCAGTGCTAGAAATACCGGGACAGGGCTTCAGCCCCAGCATTTT. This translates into CSARNTGTGLQPQHF.

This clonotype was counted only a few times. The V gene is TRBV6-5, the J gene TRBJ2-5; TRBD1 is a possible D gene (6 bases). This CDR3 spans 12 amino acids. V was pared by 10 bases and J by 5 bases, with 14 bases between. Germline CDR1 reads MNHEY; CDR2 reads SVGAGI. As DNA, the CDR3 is TGTGCCACCACCGGCAGGGGTGAGACCCAGTACTTC. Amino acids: CATTGRGETQYF.

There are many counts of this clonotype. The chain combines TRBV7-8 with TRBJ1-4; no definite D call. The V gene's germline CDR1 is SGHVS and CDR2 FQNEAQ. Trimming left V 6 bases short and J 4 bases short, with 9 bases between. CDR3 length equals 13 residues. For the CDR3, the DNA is TGTGCCAGCAGTCGGACCGGTAATGAAAAACTGTTTTTT. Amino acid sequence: CASSRTGNEKLFF.

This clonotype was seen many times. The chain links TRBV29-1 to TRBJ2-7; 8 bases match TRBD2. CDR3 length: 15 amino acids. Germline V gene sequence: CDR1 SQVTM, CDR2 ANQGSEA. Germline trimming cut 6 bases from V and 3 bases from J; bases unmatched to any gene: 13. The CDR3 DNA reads TGCAGCGTGAGGCCTTCTCCGGGACTAGTCTACGAGCAGTACTTC. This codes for CSVRPSPGLVYEQYF.

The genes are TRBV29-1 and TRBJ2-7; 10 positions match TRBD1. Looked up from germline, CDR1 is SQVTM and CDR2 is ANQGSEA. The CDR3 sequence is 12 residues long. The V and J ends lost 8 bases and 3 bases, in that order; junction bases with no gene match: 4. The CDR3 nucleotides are TGCAGCTCCCGGGACAGGGGCTACGAGCAGTACTTC. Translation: CSSRDRGYEQYF.

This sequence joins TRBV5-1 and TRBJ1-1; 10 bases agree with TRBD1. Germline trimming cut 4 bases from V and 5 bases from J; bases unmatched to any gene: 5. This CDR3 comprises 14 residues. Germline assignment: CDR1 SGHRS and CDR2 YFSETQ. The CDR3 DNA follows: TGCGCCAGCAGCCCGGACAGGGGGGAGACTGAAGCTTTCTTT. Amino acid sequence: CASSPDRGETEAFF.

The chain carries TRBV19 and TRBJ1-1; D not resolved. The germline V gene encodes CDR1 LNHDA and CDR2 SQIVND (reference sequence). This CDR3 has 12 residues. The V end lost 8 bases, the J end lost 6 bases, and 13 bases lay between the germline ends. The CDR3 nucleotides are TGTGCCAGTGCAGGCCAGGCCGCTGAAGCTTTCTTT. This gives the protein CASAGQAAEAFF.

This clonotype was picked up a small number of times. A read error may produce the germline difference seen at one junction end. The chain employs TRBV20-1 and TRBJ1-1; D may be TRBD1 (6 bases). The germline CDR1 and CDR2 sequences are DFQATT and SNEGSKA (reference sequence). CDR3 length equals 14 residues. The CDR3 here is CSAREGDGNAEAFF. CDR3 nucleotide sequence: TGCAGTGCCCGGGAGGGGGACGGGAACGCTGAAGCTTTCTTT.

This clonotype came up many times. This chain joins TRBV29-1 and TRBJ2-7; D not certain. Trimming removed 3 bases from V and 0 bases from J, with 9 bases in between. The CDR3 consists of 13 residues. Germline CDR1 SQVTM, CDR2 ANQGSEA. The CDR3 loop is CSVDAPGSYEQYF. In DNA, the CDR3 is TGCAGCGTTGATGCGCCAGGCTCCTACGAGCAGTACTTC.

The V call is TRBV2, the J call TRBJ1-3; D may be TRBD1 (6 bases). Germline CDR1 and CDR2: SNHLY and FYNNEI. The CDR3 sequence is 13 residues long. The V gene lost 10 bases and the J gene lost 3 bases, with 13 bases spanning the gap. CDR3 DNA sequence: TGTGCCACCTGGAGGGGGAGTGGAAACACCATATATTTT. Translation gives CATWRGSGNTIYF.

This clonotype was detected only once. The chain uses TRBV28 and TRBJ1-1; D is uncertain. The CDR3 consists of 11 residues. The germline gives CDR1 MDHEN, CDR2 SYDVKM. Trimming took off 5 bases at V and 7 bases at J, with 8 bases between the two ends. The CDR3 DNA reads TGTGCCAGCAGTGTAAAAATTGAAGCTTTCTTT. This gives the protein CASSVKIEAFF. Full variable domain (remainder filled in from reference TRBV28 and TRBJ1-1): DVKVTQSSRYLVKRTGEKVFLECVQDMDHENMFWYRQDPGLGLRLIYFSYDVKMKEKGDIPEGYSVSREKKERFSLILESASTNQTSMYLCASSVKIEAFFGQGTRLTVV.

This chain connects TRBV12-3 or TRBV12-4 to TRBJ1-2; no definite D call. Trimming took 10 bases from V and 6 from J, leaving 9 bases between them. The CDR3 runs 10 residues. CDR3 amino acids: CATASDGYTF. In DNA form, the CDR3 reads TGTGCCACCGCCAGTGATGGCTACACCTTC.

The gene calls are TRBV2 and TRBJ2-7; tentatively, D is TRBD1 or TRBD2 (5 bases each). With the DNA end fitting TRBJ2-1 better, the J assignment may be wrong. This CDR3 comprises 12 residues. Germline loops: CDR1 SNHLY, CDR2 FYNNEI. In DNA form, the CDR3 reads TGTGCCAGCCGGGGCTGGGGTAATGAGCAGTTCTTC. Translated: CASRGWGNEQFF.

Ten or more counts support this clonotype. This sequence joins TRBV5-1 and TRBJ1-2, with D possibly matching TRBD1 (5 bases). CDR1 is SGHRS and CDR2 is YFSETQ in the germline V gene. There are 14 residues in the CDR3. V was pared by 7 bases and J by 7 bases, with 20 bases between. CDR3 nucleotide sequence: TGCGCCAGCCGACCAACCACAGGATCGGGTGGCTACACCTTC. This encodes CASRPTTGSGGYTF.

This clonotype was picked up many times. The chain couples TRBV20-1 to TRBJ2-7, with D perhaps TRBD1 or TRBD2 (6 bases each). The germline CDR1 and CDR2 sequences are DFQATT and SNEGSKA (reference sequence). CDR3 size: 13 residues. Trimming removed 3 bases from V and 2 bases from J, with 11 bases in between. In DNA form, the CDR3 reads TGCAGTGCTAGGAAGGGGGGTCCCTACGAGCAGTACTTC. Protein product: CSARKGGPYEQYF.

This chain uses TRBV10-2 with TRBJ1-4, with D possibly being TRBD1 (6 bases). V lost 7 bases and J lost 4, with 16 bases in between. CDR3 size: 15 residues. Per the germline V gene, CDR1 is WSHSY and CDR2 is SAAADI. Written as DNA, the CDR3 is TGCGCCAGCATGAGGGGGGGGGGCCTTAATGAAAAACTGTTTTTT. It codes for CASMRGGGLNEKLFF.

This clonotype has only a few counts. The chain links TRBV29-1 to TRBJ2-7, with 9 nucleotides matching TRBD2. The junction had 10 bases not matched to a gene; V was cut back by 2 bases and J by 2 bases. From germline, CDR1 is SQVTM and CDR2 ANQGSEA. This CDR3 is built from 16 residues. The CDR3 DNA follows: TGCAGCGTTGAACGAGGTGCTAGCGGGGTCCCCTACGAGCAGTACTTC. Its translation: CSVERGASGVPYEQYF.

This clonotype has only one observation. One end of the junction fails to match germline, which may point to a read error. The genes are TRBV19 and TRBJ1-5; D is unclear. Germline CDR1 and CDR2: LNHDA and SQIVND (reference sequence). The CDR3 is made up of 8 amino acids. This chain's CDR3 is CAWSPRNF. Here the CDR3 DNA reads TGTGCCTGGAGCCCCCGGAATTTT.